The 26 T cell receptor beta chains below all came from one sample that was sequenced in a study of blood T cell repertoires in COVID-19. TCRdb's table, derived via immunoSEQ multiplex PCR, lists solely in-frame clones and lacks some. The table shows about 60,000 clones, with around 80% occurring only once. The specimen sequenced was peripheral blood. The receptors were gathered from a human donor in a cohort sampled during active COVID-19.

This clone was detected once. This sequence joins TRBV10-3 and TRBJ2-1; 9 nucleotides line up with TRBD2. In germline, CDR1 is ENHRY, CDR2 SYGVKD. CDR3 size: 14 residues. V gave up 4 bases and J gave up 5 bases; unmatched junction bases: 3. This CDR3 is CAISVRLADNEQFF. The CDR3 bases are TGTGCCATCAGTGTCCGACTAGCGGACAATGAGCAGTTCTTC.

This clone occurred a few times. The V call is TRBV9, the J call TRBJ2-3; tentatively, D is TRBD2 (7 bases). Germline CDR1 reads SGDLS; CDR2 reads YYNGEE. CDR3 length: 13 residues. Between the trimmed V and J ends, which lost 4 bases and 7 bases, there was a span of 13 bases. CDR3 protein: CASSNSGGHTQYF. CDR3 coding DNA: TGTGCCAGCAGCAACTCCGGGGGGCATACGCAGTATTTT.

V usage is TRBV28 and J usage is TRBJ2-7, with D perhaps TRBD2 (6 bases). Germline lookup yields CDR1 MDHEN and CDR2 SYDVKM. Trimming took off 6 bases at V and 3 bases at J, with 9 bases between the two ends. The CDR3 is 12 amino acids. The CDR3 nucleotides are TGTGCCAGCAGCCCCGGGGGCTACGAGCAGTACTTC. This encodes CASSPGGYEQYF. The complete variable domain, with remaining parts taken from reference TRBV28 and TRBJ2-7, reads DVKVTQSSRYLVKRTGEKVFLECVQDMDHENMFWYRQDPGLGLRLIYFSYDVKMKEKGDIPEGYSVSREKKERFSLILESASTNQTSMYLCASSPGGYEQYFGPGTRLTVT.

The chain carries TRBV6-5 and TRBJ2-7; maybe TRBD2 (6 bases). Germline V gene data show CDR1 as MNHEY and CDR2 as SVGAGI. The CDR3 length is 14 residues. Trimming left V 7 bases short and J 0 bases short, with 13 bases between. CDR3 amino acids: CASTLDGSSYEQYF. The DNA of the CDR3 is TGTGCCAGCACCTTAGACGGGAGCTCCTACGAGCAGTACTTC.

This sequence joins TRBV11-2 and TRBJ2-1; 8 bases fit TRBD2. J was trimmed by 8 bases and V by 1 base; bases with no gene match: 13. Germline-derived CDR1 and CDR2 are SGHAT and FQNNGV. The CDR3 loop spans 17 amino acids. The CDR3 DNA reads TGTGCCAGCAGCTTAGCTCTAGCGGGCCTAGAAATCTATGAGCAGTTCTTC. Amino acid sequence: CASSLALAGLEIYEQFF.

In its sample, this clone was seen once. V is TRBV2 and J is TRBJ1-1; TRBD1 is a possible D gene (5 bases). The CDR3 extends over 13 amino acids. The germline V and J ends were trimmed by 4 bases and 1 base, with 7 bases remaining between them. The V gene's germline CDR1 is SNHLY and CDR2 FYNNEI. The CDR3 spells CASSGGQNTEAFF. Here the CDR3 DNA reads TGTGCCAGCAGTGGAGGACAGAACACTGAAGCTTTCTTT.

V usage is TRBV2 and J usage is TRBJ2-5; 11 bases agree with TRBD2. The V and J ends lost 6 bases and 2 bases, in that order; junction bases with no gene match: 2. The V gene's germline CDR1 is SNHLY and CDR2 FYNNEI. The CDR3 covers 14 residues. The chain's CDR3 is CASRGLAAQETQYF. As DNA, the CDR3 is TGTGCCAGCAGGGGACTAGCGGCACAAGAGACCCAGTACTTC.

V and J are TRBV18 and TRBJ1-5; 9 nucleotides line up with TRBD1. Germline V gene sequence: CDR1 KGHSH, CDR2 LQKENI. J gave up 2 bases and V 5 bases, and 10 bases lay outside the gene matches. This CDR3 comprises 17 residues. In DNA, the CDR3 is TGTGCCAGCTCAGCACAGGGGGCGCGGGGAGGCAATCAGCCCCAGCATTTT. It translates to CASSAQGARGGNQPQHF.

J is TRBJ1-1 and V is TRBV19, with a weak D call TRBD1 (6 bases). Trimming stripped 1 base from V and 1 base from J, with 10 bases between. The CDR3 contains 15 residues. Per the germline V gene, CDR1 is LNHDA and CDR2 is SQIVND (reference sequence). The CDR3 bases are TGTGCCAGTAGTATAGTTGGACAGAGGAACACTGAAGCTTTCTTT. Its translation is CASSIVGQRNTEAFF.

This rearrangement joins TRBV28 to TRBJ2-4, with D maybe TRBD1 (6 bases). Germline loops: CDR1 MDHEN, CDR2 SYDVKM. Trimming pared 4 bases from V and 0 bases from J, leaving 19 bases between. The CDR3 loop spans 18 amino acids. CDR3 sequence reads: CASSSPPSGALAKNIQYF. The CDR3 DNA is TGTGCCAGCAGTTCCCCACCCTCAGGGGCCTTAGCCAAAAACATTCAGTACTTC.

The genes are TRBV28 and TRBJ1-5, with TRBD1 matching 10 bases. The CDR3 totals 15 residues. The trim removed 5 bases at V and 4 bases at J, leaving 5 bases unmatched. Germline V gives CDR1 MDHEN, CDR2 SYDVKM. CDR3 DNA: TGTGCCAGCAGTCCGGGGACAGGGGCGAATCAGCCCCAGCATTTT. Amino acids: CASSPGTGANQPQHF.

The chain recombines TRBV6-4 with TRBJ2-2; no firm D call. Germline V gives CDR1 MRHNA, CDR2 SNTAGT. V was cut by 3 bases and J by 6 bases, with 11 bases left in between. The CDR3 sequence is 14 residues long. The CDR3 sequence: CASSENTMAGELFF. In DNA form, the CDR3 reads TGTGCCAGCAGTGAGAACACCATGGCCGGGGAGCTGTTTTTT.

The J gene is TRBJ1-2, the V gene TRBV19; the D gene is possibly TRBD1 (6 bases). Germline CDR1 LNHDA, CDR2 SQIVND (reference sequence). The CDR3 consists of 14 residues. Between the trimmed V and J ends, which lost 6 bases and 4 bases, there was a span of 15 bases. Written as DNA, the CDR3 is TGTGCCAGTAGGATACAGGGTACAGGCTATGGCTACACCTTC. Residues: CASRIQGTGYGYTF.

V and J are TRBV11-2 and TRBJ2-2; D perhaps matches TRBD1 (6 bases). CDR1 SGHAT and CDR2 FQNNGV come from the germline V gene. V lost 1 base, J lost 4 bases, and 13 bases lay in between. The CDR3 covers 16 residues. CDR3: CASSLVTGTPTGELFF. In nucleotides, the CDR3 is TGTGCCAGCAGCTTAGTGACTGGGACACCCACCGGGGAGCTGTTTTTT.

The chain couples TRBV5-4 to TRBJ1-5, with TRBD1 identical over 10 bases. Germline V gene lookup returns CDR1 SGHNT and CDR2 YYREEE (reference sequence). The CDR3 is 15 residues long. V was pared by 0 bases and J by 6 bases, with 3 bases of the junction left unmatched. In DNA, the CDR3 is TGTGCCAGCAGCTTGGATGGGACAGGGGCTCAGCCCCAGCATTTT. Translation gives CASSLDGTGAQPQHF. Together with reference TRBV5-4 and TRBJ1-5, the CDR3 gives the full variable domain: ETGVTQSPTHLIKTRGQQVTLRCSSQSGHNTVSWYQQALGQGPQFIFQYYREEENGRGNFPPRFSGLQFPNYSSELNVNALELDDSALYLCASSLDGTGAQPQHFGDGTRLSIL.

This sequence joins TRBV7-9 and TRBJ2-1, with TRBD2 matching 9 bases. The V segment lost 2 bases and the J segment 6 bases; nucleotides outside the gene matches: 8. Germline lookup yields CDR1 SEHNR and CDR2 FQNEAQ (reference sequence). The CDR3 extends over 16 amino acids. The CDR3 coding sequence is TGTGCCAGCAGCTTATACGGCGGGAGGGAAGGCAATGAGCAGTTCTTC. Residues: CASSLYGGREGNEQFF.

The chain uses TRBV5-1 and TRBJ1-1, with D perhaps matching TRBD1 (6 bases). Germline V gene data show CDR1 as SGHRS and CDR2 as YFSETQ. This CDR3 contains 15 residues. The V and J ends lost 4 bases and 0 bases respectively, with 13 bases between them. CDR3 DNA sequence: TGCGCCAGCAGCACCGGACAGCTGATGAACACTGAAGCTTTCTTT. As protein: CASSTGQLMNTEAFF. Based on the CDR3 plus reference TRBV5-1 and TRBJ1-1, the full variable domain is KAGVTQTPRYLIKTRGQQVTLSCSPISGHRSVSWYQQTPGQGLQFLFEYFSETQRNKGNFPGRFSGRQFSNSRSEMNVSTLELGDSALYLCASSTGQLMNTEAFFGQGTRLTVV.

The chain is built from TRBV19 and TRBJ2-7; D is uncertain. V gave up 1 base and J gave up 7 bases, with 17 bases separating them. CDR3 length equals 15 residues. Germline V gene data show CDR1 as LNHDA and CDR2 as SQIVND (reference sequence). The chain's CDR3 is CASSIADRVLREQYF. The CDR3 DNA reads as TGTGCCAGTAGTATAGCCGATCGGGTTTTAAGAGAGCAGTACTTC.

V and J are TRBV4-2 and TRBJ2-3, with unresolved D. Looked up from germline, CDR1 is LGHNA and CDR2 is YNFKEQ. This CDR3 has 15 residues. The V gene lost 0 bases and the J gene lost 0 bases, with 7 bases spanning the gap. The CDR3 DNA follows: TGTGCCAGCAGCCAAGAAGCGATTAGCACAGATACGCAGTATTTT. Amino acid sequence: CASSQEAISTDTQYF.

The gene calls are TRBV18 and TRBJ2-3; D uncertain. This CDR3 contains 14 residues. CDR1 KGHSH and CDR2 LQKENI come from the germline V gene. Trimming removed 2 bases from V and 3 bases from J, with 9 bases in between. Written as DNA, the CDR3 is TGTGCCAGCTCACCAAGCCAACCTACAGATACGCAGTATTTT. This gives the protein CASSPSQPTDTQYF.

This clone was seen only once. This sequence joins TRBV7-9 and TRBJ2-3, with a tentative D call TRBD1 (5 bases). In germline, CDR1 is SEHNR, CDR2 FQNEAQ (reference sequence). Between the trimmed V and J ends, which lost 5 bases and 4 bases, there was a span of 10 bases. The CDR3 totals 13 residues. CDR3 amino acids: CASSGVRADTQYF. CDR3 DNA: TGTGCCAGCAGCGGCGTCAGGGCAGATACGCAGTATTTT.

This clone occurred once. This chain connects TRBV9 to TRBJ2-7; 7 bases fit TRBD1. With V trimmed by 0 bases and J by 0 bases, 0 bases remained unmatched. Germline V lookup: CDR1 SGDLS, CDR2 YYNGEE. The CDR3 length is 14 residues. The CDR3: CASSVGDSSYEQYF. CDR3 bases: TGTGCCAGCAGCGTAGGGGACAGCTCCTACGAGCAGTACTTC.

The V gene is TRBV14, the J gene TRBJ2-1; 13 bases are shared with TRBD2. This CDR3 is built from 16 residues. Germline-derived CDR1 and CDR2 are SGHDN and FVKESK. J lost 2 bases, V lost 5 bases, and 3 bases had no gene match. The CDR3: CASSWTSGSTYNEQFF. CDR3 bases: TGTGCCAGCAGCTGGACTAGCGGGAGCACCTACAATGAGCAGTTCTTC.

The rearrangement uses TRBV24-1 and TRBJ2-2, with 8 bases lining up with TRBD1. The CDR3 is 14 amino acids. The germline V gene has CDR1 KGHDR and CDR2 SFDVKD. The ends lost 4 bases at V and 6 bases at J; junction bases unmatched: 3. The DNA for the CDR3 is TGTGCCACCAGTGACCTCAGGGGGCCCGGGGAGCTGTTTTTT. Its protein product is CATSDLRGPGELFF.

V and J are TRBV14 and TRBJ2-5; TRBD2 might be the D (6 bases). Trimming took 4 bases from V and 0 from J, leaving 9 bases between them. The CDR3 totals 14 residues. Per germline, CDR1 SGHDN and CDR2 FVKESK. CDR3 sequence reads: CASSLWGDQETQYF. CDR3 coding DNA: TGTGCCAGCAGCCTATGGGGGGACCAAGAGACCCAGTACTTC.

The chain links TRBV30 to TRBJ1-2, with 7 nucleotides matching TRBD1. This CDR3 comprises 15 residues. J lost 5 bases, V lost 4 bases, and 13 bases had no gene match. Germline V gene lookup returns CDR1 GTSNPN and CDR2 SVGIG (reference sequence). CDR3 coding DNA: TGTGCCTGGACAGGGACAGCTACTAAGGGGTATGGCTACACCTTC. Translating it yields CAWTGTATKGYGYTF.